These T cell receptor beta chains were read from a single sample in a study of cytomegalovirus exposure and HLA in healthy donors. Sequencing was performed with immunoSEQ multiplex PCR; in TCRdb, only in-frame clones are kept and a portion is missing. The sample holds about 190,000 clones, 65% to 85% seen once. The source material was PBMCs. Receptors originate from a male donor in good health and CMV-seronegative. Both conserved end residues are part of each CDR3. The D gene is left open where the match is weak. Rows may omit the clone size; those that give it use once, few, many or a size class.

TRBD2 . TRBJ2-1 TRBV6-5 CASSRLAGFHNEQFF TGTGCCAGCAGTCGACTAGCGGGATTTCACAATGAGCAGTTCTTC
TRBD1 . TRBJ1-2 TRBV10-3 CAISESRTGVGYYGYTF TGTGCCATCAGTGAGTCAAGGACAGGGGTGGGGTACTATGGCTACACCTTC
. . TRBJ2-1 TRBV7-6 CASSFSGASSYNEQFF TGTGCCAGCAGCTTTAGCGGAGCTAGCTCCTACAATGAGCAGTTCTTC
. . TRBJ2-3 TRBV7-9 CASSPRTDNTDTQYF TGTGCCAGCAGCCCAAGGACAGACAACACAGATACGCAGTATTTT
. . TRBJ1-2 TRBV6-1 CASRAGASAGGYTF TGTGCCAGCAGGGCAGGGGCCAGCGCCGGTGGCTACACCTTC
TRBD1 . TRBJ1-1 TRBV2 CASSDRVYTEAFF TGTGCCAGCAGCGACAGGGTTTACACTGAAGCTTTCTTT
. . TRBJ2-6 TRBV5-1 CASSGLAGRISSGANVLTF TGCGCCAGCAGCGGGTTGGCGGGACGCATCTCCTCTGGGGCCAACGTCCTGACTTTC
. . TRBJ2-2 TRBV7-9 CASSRGIANTGELFF TGTGCCAGCAGCCGGGGGATCGCGAACACCGGGGAGCTGTTTTTT
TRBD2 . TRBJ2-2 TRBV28 CASSTPGGNGELFF TGTGCCAGCAGCACCCCGGGGGGGAACGGGGAGCTGTTTTTT
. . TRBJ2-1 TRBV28 CASSVGVPYNEQFF TGTGCCAGCAGTGTTGGAGTTCCCTACAATGAGCAGTTCTTC
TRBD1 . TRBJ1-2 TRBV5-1 CASSPGQFAHGYTF TGCGCCAGCAGCCCGGGACAGTTTGCTCATGGCTACACCTTC
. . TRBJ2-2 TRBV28 CASSSGNRFTGELFF TGTGCCAGCAGTTCCGGAAACAGGTTTACCGGGGAGCTGTTTTTT
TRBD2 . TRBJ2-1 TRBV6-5 CASSGLTSGSNEQFF TGTGCCAGCAGTGGGTTGACTAGCGGGAGTAATGAGCAGTTCTTC
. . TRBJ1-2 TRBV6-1 CASTPDRVYGYPF TGTGCCAGCACCCCGGACAGAGTTTATGGCTACCCCTTC
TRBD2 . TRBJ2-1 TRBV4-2 CASSQDPVAGGGYNEQFF TGTGCCAGCAGCCAAGATCCCGTAGCGGGAGGAGGCTACAATGAGCAGTTCTTC
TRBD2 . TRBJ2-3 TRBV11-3 CASSSGGVGTDTQYF TGTGCCAGCAGCTCCGGGGGGGTCGGCACAGATACGCAGTATTTT
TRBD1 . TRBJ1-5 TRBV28 CASRTPGQAFQPQHF TGTGCCAGCAGGACCCCGGGACAGGCGTTTCAGCCCCAGCATTTT
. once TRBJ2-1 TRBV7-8 CASSPIRFPGQYNEQFF TGTGCCAGCAGCCCAATAAGATTCCCCGGACAGTACAATGAGCAGTTCTTC
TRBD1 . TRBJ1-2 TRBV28 CASRETGFYGYTF TGTGCCAGCAGAGAGACAGGGTTCTATGGCTACACCTTC
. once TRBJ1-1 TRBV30 CAWSVVGAGTEAFF TGTGCCTGGAGTGTCGTAGGGGCTGGTACTGAAGCTTTCTTT
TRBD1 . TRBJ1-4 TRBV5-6 CASTETGVATNEKLFF TGTGCCAGCACCGAGACAGGGGTTGCAACTAATGAAAAACTGTTTTTT
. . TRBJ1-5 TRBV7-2 CASSFRANNQPQHF TGTGCCAGCAGCTTCAGGGCGAACAATCAGCCCCAGCATTTT
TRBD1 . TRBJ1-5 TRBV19 CASSQGTANQPQHF TGTGCCAGTAGTCAGGGGACAGCTAATCAGCCCCAGCATTTT
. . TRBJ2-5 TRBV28 CASKGDTNPQETQYF TGTGCCAGCAAAGGGGATACAAACCCACAAGAGACCCAGTACTTC
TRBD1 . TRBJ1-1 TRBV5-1 CASSPRRDRNTEAFF TGCGCCAGCAGCCCACGGAGGGACAGGAACACTGAAGCTTTCTTT
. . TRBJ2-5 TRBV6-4 CASSDKGGQETQYF TGTGCCAGCAGTGACAAGGGGGGGCAGGAGACCCAGTACTTC
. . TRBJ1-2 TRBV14 CASSQSAGSGYGYTF TGTGCCAGCAGCCAATCCGCAGGCTCGGGATATGGCTACACCTTC
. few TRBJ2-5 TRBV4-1 CASSQAGLQETQYF TGCGCCAGCAGCCAAGCGGGGTTGCAAGAGACCCAGTACTTC
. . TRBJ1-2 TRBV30 CAWADQGIPSNYGYPF TGTGCCTGGGCCGACCAGGGGATCCCATCTAACTATGGCTACCCCTTC
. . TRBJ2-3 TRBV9 CASSPRGGGTDTQYF TGTGCCAGCAGCCCCAGGGGAGGGGGCACAGATACGCAGTATTTT
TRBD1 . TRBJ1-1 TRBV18 CASSQPTGTEAFF TGTGCCAGCTCACAACCGACAGGGACTGAAGCTTTCTTT
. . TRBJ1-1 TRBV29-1 CSVEDPGEGTEAFF TGCAGCGTTGAAGATCCGGGGGAGGGGACTGAAGCTTTCTTT
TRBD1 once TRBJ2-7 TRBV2 CASTRGQGPYEQYF TGTGCCAGCACCCGAGGACAGGGGCCCTACGAGCAGTACTTC
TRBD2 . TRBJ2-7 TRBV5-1 CASSFSSISGLAGLGEQYF TGCGCCAGCAGCTTCTCCTCGATCTCGGGACTAGCGGGCCTCGGCGAGCAGTACTTC
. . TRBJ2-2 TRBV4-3 CANPGRELFF TGCGCCAACCCGGGGAGGGAGCTGTTTTTT
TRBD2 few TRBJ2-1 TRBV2 CASSELRTTSGDYNEQFF TGTGCCAGCAGTGAATTACGGACGACTAGCGGAGACTACAATGAGCAGTTCTTC
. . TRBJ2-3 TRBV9 CASSVEEFTDTQYF TGTGCCAGCAGCGTAGAGGAGTTCACAGATACGCAGTATTTT
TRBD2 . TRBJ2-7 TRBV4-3 CASSRTSGKSYEQYF TGCGCCAGCAGCCGGACTAGCGGGAAATCCTACGAGCAGTACTTC
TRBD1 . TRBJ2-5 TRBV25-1 CASSIGQGAGETQYF TGTGCCAGCAGTATCGGACAGGGGGCAGGGGAGACCCAGTACTTC
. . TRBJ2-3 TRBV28 CASSSPGHNTDTQYF TGTGCCAGCAGTTCGCCGGGACACAACACAGATACGCAGTATTTT
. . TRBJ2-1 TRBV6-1 CASSEVSNEQFF TGTGCCAGCAGTGAAGTTTCGAATGAGCAGTTCTTC
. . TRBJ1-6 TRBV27 CASATGLNSPLHF TGTGCCAGCGCCACAGGGTTGAATTCACCCCTCCACTTT
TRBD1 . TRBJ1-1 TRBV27 CASHPGDRDPRNTEAFF TGTGCCAGCCATCCTGGGGACAGGGACCCGCGGAACACTGAAGCTTTCTTT
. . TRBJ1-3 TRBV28 CASSSYTGTGGNTIYF TGTGCCAGCAGTTCATACACAGGGACGGGCGGAAACACCATATATTTT
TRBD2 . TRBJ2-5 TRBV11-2 CASSPPGLGHQETQYF TGTGCCAGCAGCCCCCCGGGACTAGGGCACCAAGAGACCCAGTACTTC